This paragraph covers one TCR beta chain sequence. Its antigen is unknown. The record originates from a study of OX40 agonist ivuxolimab in advanced cancers. Turning to the study itself: Ivuxolimab, an agonistic anti-OX40 (CD134) antibody, was given to patients. All patients had ivuxolimab intravenously every 2 weeks at 0.01 to 10 mg/kg.

Patients with a history of autoimmune disease or on systemic immunosuppression were excluded. Study-level points and caveats: There were, on average, more expanded clones in CD8+ T cells than in CD4+.

The repertoire was sequenced with immunoSEQ multiplex PCR; TCRdb's copy has only in-frame clones and lacks some. This sample has under 25,000 clones, with 80% to 85% found just once. This CDR3 spans 13 amino acids. V was cut by 4 bases and J by 3 bases, with 10 bases left in between. Looked up from germline, CDR1 is MGHRA and CDR2 is YSYEKL. This clonotype originated in an adult with an advanced solid tumor such as melanoma, head and neck, liver or kidney cancer. Sequences were derived from CD4+ or CD8+ T cells sorted from blood, sampled in a trial of the OX40 agonist ivuxolimab. The chain uses TRBV4-1 and TRBJ2-7; D not resolved. In nucleotides, the CDR3 is TGCGCCAGCAGCCCCACTCCGGGCTACGAGCAGTACTTC. Residues: CASSPTPGYEQYF.